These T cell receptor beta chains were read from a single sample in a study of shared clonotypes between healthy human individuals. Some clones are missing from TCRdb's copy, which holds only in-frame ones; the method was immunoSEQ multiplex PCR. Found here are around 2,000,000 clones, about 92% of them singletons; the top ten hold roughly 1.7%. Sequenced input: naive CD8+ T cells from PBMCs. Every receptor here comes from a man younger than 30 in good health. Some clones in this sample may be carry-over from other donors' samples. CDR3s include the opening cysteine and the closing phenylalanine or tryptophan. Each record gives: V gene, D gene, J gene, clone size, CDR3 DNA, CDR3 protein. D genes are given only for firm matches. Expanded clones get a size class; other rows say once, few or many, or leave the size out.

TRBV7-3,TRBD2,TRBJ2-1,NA,TGTGCCAGCAGCTCCTCTAGCGGGAGTCTAAACCGCCAGCAGTTCTTC,CASSSSSGSLNRQQFF
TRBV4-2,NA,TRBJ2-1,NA,TGTGCCAGCAGCCAAGATCCCCTCCAGGCTGGTTACAATGAGCAGTTCTTC,CASSQDPLQAGYNEQFF
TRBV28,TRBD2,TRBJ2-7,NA,TGTGCCAGCATGACTAGCGAAAGCTCCTACGAGCAGTACTTC,CASMTSESSYEQYF
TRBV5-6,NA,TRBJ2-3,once,TGTGCCAGCAGCTTCGATTTAAACTCGGCAGATACGCAGTATTTT,CASSFDLNSADTQYF
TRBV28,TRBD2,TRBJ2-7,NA,TGTGCCAGCAGTTTTTCAACTAGCGGGAGTGGCGAGCAGTACTTC,CASSFSTSGSGEQYF
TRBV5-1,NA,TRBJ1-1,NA,TGCGCCAGCAGCCGGGTTAGTAGAGGCACTGAAGCTTTCTTT,CASSRVSRGTEAFF
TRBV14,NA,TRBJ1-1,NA,TGTGCCAGCAGCCAAGCTCGGGGGGGAAACACTGAAGCTTTCTTT,CASSQARGGNTEAFF
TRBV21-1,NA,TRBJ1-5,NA,TGTGCCAGCAGCAAGGACAGTACCCTAAATCAGCCCCAGCATTTT,CASSKDSTLNQPQHF
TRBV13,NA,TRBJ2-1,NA,TGTGCCAGCAGCTTAGGGGTAGAGCAGTTCTTC,CASSLGVEQFF
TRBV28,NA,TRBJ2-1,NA,TGTGCCAGCAGTTTACCTACCTCGGGACTGAAAAGCTCCTACAATGAGCAGTTCTTC,CASSLPTSGLKSSYNEQFF
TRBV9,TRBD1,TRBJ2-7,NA,TGTGCCAGCAGCGAGGGACAGGTCGACGAGCAGTACTTC,CASSEGQVDEQYF
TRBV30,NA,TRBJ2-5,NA,TGTGCCTGGAGTGTGTGGGAGGTGGACGAGACCCAGTACTTC,CAWSVWEVDETQYF
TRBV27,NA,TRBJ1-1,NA,TGTGCCAGCAGTAGACCGAACACTGAAGCTTTCTTT,CASSRPNTEAFF
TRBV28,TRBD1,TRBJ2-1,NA,TGTGCCAGCAGTCCGACATACGGACAGGCCTACAATGAGCAGTTCTTC,CASSPTYGQAYNEQFF
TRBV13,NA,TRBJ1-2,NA,TGTGCCAGCAACCCTGTCAGGGAAGTGTTTGGCTACACCTTC,CASNPVREVFGYTF
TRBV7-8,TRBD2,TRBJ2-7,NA,TGTGCCAGCAGCTTACGCCCTACTAGCGACCGGTACGAGCAGTACTTC,CASSLRPTSDRYEQYF
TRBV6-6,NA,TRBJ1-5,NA,TGTGCCAGCAAGGGTGGGAATCAGCCCCAGCATTTT,CASKGGNQPQHF
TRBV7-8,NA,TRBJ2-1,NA,TGTGCCAGCAGCTTATTAGACGAGCAGTTCTTC,CASSLLDEQFF
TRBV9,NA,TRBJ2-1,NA,TGTGCCAGCAGCGTAGAAGGTCAGGTTGGGGATGAGCAGTTCTTC,CASSVEGQVGDEQFF
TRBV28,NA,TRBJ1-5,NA,TGTGCCAGCAGTCGGGTTTATAGCAATCAGCCCCAGCATTTT,CASSRVYSNQPQHF
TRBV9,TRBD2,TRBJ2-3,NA,TGTGCCAGCAGACCCGCGACAGCGGGAGATGATACGCAGTATTTT,CASRPATAGDDTQYF
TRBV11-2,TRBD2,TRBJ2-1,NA,TGTGCCAGCAGTGGACTAGCGGGAAGGTCGTACAATGAGCAGTTCTTC,CASSGLAGRSYNEQFF
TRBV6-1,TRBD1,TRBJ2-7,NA,TGTGCCAGCGGGACAGGGGGCGCCTACGAGCAGTACTTC,CASGTGGAYEQYF
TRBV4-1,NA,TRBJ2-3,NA,TGCGCCAGCAGCCAAGTACAGGGACCAGATACGCAGTATTTT,CASSQVQGPDTQYF
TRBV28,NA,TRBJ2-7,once,TGTGCCAGCAGTGGCCAAGCGTCAGTGCTCTCAGGCTACGAGCAGTACTTC,CASSGQASVLSGYEQYF
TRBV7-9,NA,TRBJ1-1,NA,TGTGCCAGCACCGGCGGGGGGGAAAGGAACACTGAAGCTTTCTTT,CASTGGGERNTEAFF
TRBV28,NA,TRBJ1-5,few,TGTGCCAGCAGTTTGGGGACAAATCAGCCCCAGCATTTT,CASSLGTNQPQHF
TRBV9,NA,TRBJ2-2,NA,TGTGCCAGCAGCGCCACAGGTTACACCGGGGAGCTGTTTTTT,CASSATGYTGELFF